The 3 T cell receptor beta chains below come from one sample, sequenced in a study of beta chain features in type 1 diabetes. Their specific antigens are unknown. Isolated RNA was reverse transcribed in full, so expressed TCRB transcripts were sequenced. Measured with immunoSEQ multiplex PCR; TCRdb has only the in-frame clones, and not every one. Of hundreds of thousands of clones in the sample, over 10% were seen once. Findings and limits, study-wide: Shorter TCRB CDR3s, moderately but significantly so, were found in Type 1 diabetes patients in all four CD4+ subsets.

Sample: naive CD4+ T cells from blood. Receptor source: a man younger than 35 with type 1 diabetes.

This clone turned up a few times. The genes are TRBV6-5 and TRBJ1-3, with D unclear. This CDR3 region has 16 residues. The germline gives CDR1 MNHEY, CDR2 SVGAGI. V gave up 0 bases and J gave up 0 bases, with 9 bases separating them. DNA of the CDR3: TGTGCCAGCAGTTACTCGTTGCCCGGCTCTGGAAACACCATATATTTT. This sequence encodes CASSYSLPGSGNTIYF.

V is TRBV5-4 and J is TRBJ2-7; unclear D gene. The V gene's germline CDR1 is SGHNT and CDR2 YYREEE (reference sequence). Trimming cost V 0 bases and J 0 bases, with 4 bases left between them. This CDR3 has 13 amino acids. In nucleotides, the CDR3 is TGTGCCAGCAGCTTGGCCCACTCCTACGAGCAGTACTTC. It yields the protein CASSLAHSYEQYF.

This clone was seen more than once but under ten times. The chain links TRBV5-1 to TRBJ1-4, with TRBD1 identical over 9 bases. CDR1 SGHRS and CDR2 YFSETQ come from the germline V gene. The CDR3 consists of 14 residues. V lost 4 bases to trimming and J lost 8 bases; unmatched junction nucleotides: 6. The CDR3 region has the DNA TGCGCCAGCAGCGCGGGACAGGGTGGCGAAAAACTGTTTTTT. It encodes CASSAGQGGEKLFF.